These 16 T cell receptor beta chains were sequenced from one sample in a study of beta chain features in type 1 diabetes. General observations from the study: All four CD4+ subsets of Type 1 diabetes patients contained TCRB CDR3s that were moderately but significantly shorter.

Their antigens remain unidentified. Isolated RNA was reverse transcribed in full, so expressed TCRB transcripts were sequenced. Data came from immunoSEQ multiplex PCR; TCRdb stores just in-frame clones and leaves some out. The sample yields 600,000 to 700,000 clones, 9.5% to 15% seen once. Sequencing was performed on naive CD4+ T cells from blood. The receptor source for this set is a man aged 30 to 39 with type 1 diabetes.

J is TRBJ1-4 and V is TRBV30; the match to TRBD1 covers 7 bases. Germline values: CDR1 GTSNPN, CDR2 SVGIG (reference sequence). The CDR3 is made up of 14 amino acids. Trimming removed 0 bases from V and 6 bases from J; junction bases left unmatched: 4. CDR3 sequence reads: CAWSVLTGDEKLFF. In DNA, the CDR3 is TGTGCCTGGAGTGTACTAACAGGGGATGAAAAACTGTTTTTT. The variable domain in full, with the rest retrieved from reference TRBV30 and TRBJ1-4, is SQTIHQWPATLVQPVGSPLSLECTVEGTSNPNLYWYRQAAGRGLQLLFYSVGIGQISSEVPQNLSASRPQDRQFILSSKKLLLSDSGFYLCAWSVLTGDEKLFFGSGTQLSVL.

The chain is built from TRBV4-3 and TRBJ1-2; weak D call: TRBD1 (6 bases). Deletions cut 1 base from V and 1 base from J, with 10 bases between. The CDR3 is 15 residues long. Germline assignment: CDR1 LGHNA and CDR2 YSLEER. CDR3 DNA: TGCGCCAGCAGCCAAGGGACAGCCAGTAACTATGGCTACACCTTC. Protein sequence: CASSQGTASNYGYTF.

This clone was found a few times. The rearrangement uses TRBV27 and TRBJ1-1; D is undetermined. The CDR3 covers 14 residues. Trimming left V 5 bases short and J 1 base short, with 11 bases between. Germline CDR1 is MNHEY and CDR2 is SMNVEV (reference sequence). The CDR3 protein is CASSPHGKNTEAFF. CDR3 in DNA: TGTGCCAGCAGTCCCCATGGGAAGAACACTGAAGCTTTCTTT.

The sample holds a few counts of this clone. The V call is TRBV7-2, the J call TRBJ2-2; a weak D match, TRBD1 (6 bases). CDR1 and CDR2 from the germline V gene are SGHTA and FQGNSA. V was cut by 8 bases and J by 4 bases, with 20 bases left in between. The CDR3 is 16 residues long. The CDR3 nucleotides are TGTGCCAGCCTCCTACAAACAGGGATGGGCACCGGGGAGCTGTTTTTT. It yields the protein CASLLQTGMGTGELFF.

This clone was seen only a few times. The J gene is TRBJ2-7, the V gene TRBV6-6, with D tentatively TRBD1 (6 bases). V gave up 9 bases and J gave up 0 bases, with 15 bases separating them. This CDR3 comprises 14 residues. CDR1 MNHNY and CDR2 SVGAGI come from the germline V gene (reference sequence). The CDR3 protein is CASQTGTFSYEQYF. The CDR3 DNA sequence: TGTGCCAGTCAGACCGGGACATTCTCCTACGAGCAGTACTTC.

A few counts support this clone. The chain uses TRBV7-2 and TRBJ2-5, with D maybe TRBD2 (5 bases). CDR1 and CDR2 (germline): SGHTA, FQGNSA. This CDR3 contains 15 residues. Trimming left V 5 bases short and J 1 base short, with 14 bases between. The CDR3 reads CASSRGDFPQETQYF. The CDR3 DNA reads as TGTGCCAGCAGCCGGGGTGACTTTCCCCAAGAGACCCAGTACTTC.

This clone turned up a few times. This chain joins TRBV7-2 and TRBJ1-5, with D maybe TRBD1 (5 bases). The CDR3 contains 15 residues. Trimming left V 2 bases short and J 6 bases short, with 14 bases between. From germline, CDR1 is SGHTA and CDR2 FQGNSA. The CDR3 is CASSLHGGGVQPQHF. Here the CDR3 DNA reads TGTGCCAGCAGCTTACACGGGGGAGGGGTTCAGCCCCAGCATTTT.

V usage is TRBV11-2 and J usage is TRBJ2-7, with D perhaps being TRBD1 or TRBD2 (6 bases each). V dropped 1 base and J dropped 0 bases, with 13 bases sitting between them. There are 16 residues in the CDR3. Germline V lookup: CDR1 SGHAT, CDR2 FQNNGV. The CDR3 DNA reads TGTGCCAGCAGCTTAGGACGAGGGGGAGGCTCCTACGAGCAGTACTTC. Translating it yields CASSLGRGGGSYEQYF. The complete variable domain, with remaining parts taken from reference TRBV11-2 and TRBJ2-7, reads EAGVAQSPRYKIIEKRQSVAFWCNPISGHATLYWYQQILGQGPKLLIQFQNNGVVDDSQLPKDRFSAERLKGVDSTLKIQPAKLEDSAVYLCASSLGRGGGSYEQYFGPGTRLTVT.

The V and J genes are TRBV7-2 and TRBJ2-7; 15 bases are a match to TRBD2. V trimming: 4 bases; J trimming: 3 bases; junction bases outside the gene matches: 13. Germline lookup yields CDR1 SGHTA and CDR2 FQGNSA. The CDR3 sequence is 19 residues long. This chain's CDR3 is CASSSPRRGLAGGSYEQYF. The CDR3 DNA reads as TGTGCCAGCAGCTCCCCCCGGAGGGGACTAGCGGGGGGTAGCTACGAGCAGTACTTC.

This clone was counted only a few times. The same CDR3 is also encoded by other DNA sequences in this sample. The chain has TRBV5-1 and TRBJ2-7, with a possible D match to TRBD1 (6 bases). The ends were cut back, 0 bases at V and 2 bases at J, with 9 bases in the middle. Germline values: CDR1 SGHRS, CDR2 YFSETQ. The CDR3 length is 14 residues. CDR3 sequence (DNA): TGCGCCAGCAGCTTGGAGAGGGGGACCTACGAGCAGTACTTC. It translates to CASSLERGTYEQYF.

The chain is built from TRBV5-1 and TRBJ2-7; 10 bases are a match to TRBD1. The CDR3 extends over 13 amino acids. The ends lost 5 bases at V and 4 bases at J; junction bases unmatched: 3. Germline V gene lookup returns CDR1 SGHRS and CDR2 YFSETQ. The CDR3 region is CASRAGQGYEQYF. In nucleotides, the CDR3 is TGCGCCAGCAGAGCGGGACAGGGGTACGAGCAGTACTTC. Full variable domain (outside the CDR3, taken from reference TRBV5-1 and TRBJ2-7): KAGVTQTPRYLIKTRGQQVTLSCSPISGHRSVSWYQQTPGQGLQFLFEYFSETQRNKGNFPGRFSGRQFSNSRSEMNVSTLELGDSALYLCASRAGQGYEQYFGPGTRLTVT.

The table lists this clone with a few counts. Other DNA sequences in this specimen translate into the identical CDR3. The chain carries TRBV14 and TRBJ2-7; perhaps TRBD1 as D (6 bases). The CDR3 is 12 residues long. The germline CDR1 and CDR2 sequences are SGHDN and FVKESK. The V and J ends lost 4 bases and 4 bases respectively, with 8 bases between them. The CDR3 DNA reads as TGTGCCAGCAGCCCCCAGGGGTACGAGCAGTACTTC. Residues: CASSPQGYEQYF.

This chain's CDR3 is CASSRTGPYQPQHF. The CDR3, as DNA: TGTGCCAGCAGTCGGACAGGGCCCTATCAGCCCCAGCATTTT. The chain is built from TRBV28 and TRBJ1-5; 8 bases are a match to TRBD1. The V segment lost 5 bases and the J segment 5 bases; nucleotides outside the gene matches: 5. Germline V CDR1 and CDR2: MDHEN, SYDVKM. The CDR3 sequence is 14 residues long.

The chain joins TRBV9 to TRBJ2-6; 7 bases map to TRBD1. This CDR3 spans 18 amino acids. Trimming took 4 bases from V and 4 from J; bases not matched to a gene: 14. Germline assignment: CDR1 SGDLS and CDR2 YYNGEE. CDR3 loop: CASSPSVAGGNGANVLTF. The CDR3 nucleotides read TGTGCCAGCAGCCCATCGGTGGCAGGGGGTAACGGGGCCAACGTCCTGACTTTC.

The chain's CDR3 is CASNVRAPQPQHF. DNA of the CDR3: TGTGCCAGTAACGTCAGGGCTCCTCAGCCCCAGCATTTT. The chain joins TRBV19 to TRBJ1-5; tentative D call: TRBD1 (5 bases). The CDR3 contains 13 residues. Per germline, CDR1 LNHDA and CDR2 SQIVND (reference sequence). Between the trimmed V and J ends, which lost 7 bases and 6 bases, there was a span of 13 bases.

A single count supports this clone. J is TRBJ2-3 and V is TRBV6-5, with D hard to call. The length of the CDR3 is 14 residues. Between the trimmed V and J ends, which lost 4 bases and 0 bases, there was a span of 8 bases. Germline V gene sequence: CDR1 MNHEY, CDR2 SVGAGI. Here the CDR3 DNA reads TGTGCCAGCAGTTCTACGTGGAGCACAGATACGCAGTATTTT. Its translation is CASSSTWSTDTQYF.